This T cell receptor beta chain was captured by sequencing in a study of vaccination effects on CD4 cells after COVID-19. Expansion with viral peptide pools was applied to antigen-specific CD4+ T cells by the ViraFEST assay prior to sequencing. At the end of approximately 10 days of culture, CD4+ T cells were isolated. Participants were given two doses of BNT162b2 or mRNA-1273 vaccine. The germline gives CDR1 LGHNA, CDR2 YNFKEQ. There are 15 residues in the CDR3. The V segment lost 2 bases and the J segment 5 bases; nucleotides outside the gene matches: 2. Assay: immunoSEQ multiplex PCR; the TCRdb copy retains only in-frame clones and omits some. The repertoire has under 50,000 clones, almost 85% of them found once; the top ten carry 2%. Of note for this clone: Its cognate antigen is unknown.

The source was CD4+ T cells from PBMCs cultured with HCoV-NL63 spike peptides, collected after COVID-19 vaccination. The V and J genes are TRBV4-2 and TRBJ1-6; 8 nucleotides agree with TRBD1. The receptor was derived from a human donor who received a COVID-19 vaccine. Some clones in this sample may be carry-over from other donors' samples. The CDR3 bases are TGTGCCAGCAGCCAACAACAGGGGGATAATTCACCCCTCCACTTT. Protein sequence: CASSQQQGDNSPLHF.